This TCR beta chain appears in the sequencing data of a study of blood T cells in healthy people across ages. On this clonotype: The antigen remains unidentified.

Regarding the study as a whole: Per million T cells, the diversity of TCR beta decreased roughly linearly as age advanced.

This CDR3 is built from 14 residues. The V and J ends lost 5 bases and 5 bases, in that order; junction bases with no gene match: 9. CDR1 and CDR2 (germline): SQVTM, ANQGSEA. Then a second PCR, running roughly 7 to 11 cycles, was carried out with a sample-barcoded 5' primer and a J-beta primer mix. From the 5' RACE reads, TCRdb called clonotypes with MiXCR, one entry per CDR3 protein. Among roughly 1,100,000 distinct CDR3 sequences, less than 25% were seen once, and the ten largest hold approximately 0.79%. Another study also made use of these data, one on T cells of mothers and their children. Turning to that study: Normalized overlap was always slightly, never significantly, higher in related than unrelated mother-child pairs.

The sequence was collected from a girl aged 2 to 9 in good health. The rearrangement joins TRBV29-1 to TRBJ2-5, with 9 positions matching TRBD1. The specimen sequenced was blood. CDR3 coding DNA: TGCAGCGTTACCCATTACAGGGGGCGGGAGACCCAGTACTTC. Translating gives CSVTHYRGRETQYF.